The 9 T cell receptor beta chains reported below all come from one sample, sequenced in a study of T cell changes during pregnancy in multiple sclerosis. Repertoires were generated with immunoSEQ multiplex PCR, while TCRdb's copy carries only in-frame clones and drops some. The sample yields 50,000 to 70,000 clones, 91% seen once. The input for sequencing was peripheral blood, taken in the third trimester of pregnancy. These receptors were taken from a female donor in good health, enrolled as a control in a pregnancy study.

The V and J genes are TRBV5-1 and TRBJ2-1, with D maybe TRBD2 (7 bases). V lost 1 base, J lost 7 bases, and 24 bases lay in between. CDR1 and CDR2 (germline): SGHRS, YFSETQ. The CDR3 runs to 18 residues. CDR3 protein: CASSLRNPRGAWGNEQFF. The DNA of the CDR3 is TGCGCCAGCAGCTTGAGGAACCCCCGGGGGGCGTGGGGAAATGAGCAGTTCTTC.

This chain uses TRBV28 with TRBJ2-7; perhaps TRBD2 as D (6 bases). The CDR3 has 11 amino acids. The V end lost 2 bases, the J end lost 10 bases, and 9 bases lay between the germline ends. CDR1 is MDHEN, CDR2 SYDVKM, per germline. CDR3 DNA sequence: TGTGCCAGCAGTTTAGGGGGGATTCAGTACTTC. This encodes CASSLGGIQYF.

This clone was recorded once. The V and J genes are TRBV18 and TRBJ1-1, with D hard to call. V was clipped by 0 bases and J by 3 bases, with 8 bases between them. Germline V gives CDR1 KGHSH, CDR2 LQKENI. This CDR3 spans 14 amino acids. CDR3 DNA: TGTGCCAGCTCACCACCGTCAACTGACACTGAAGCTTTCTTT. Translating it yields CASSPPSTDTEAFF.

The chain recombines TRBV18 with TRBJ1-1; 9 bases are a match to TRBD1. Germline V gene lookup returns CDR1 KGHSH and CDR2 LQKENI. The CDR3 is 15 amino acids. Trimming took 6 bases from V and 4 from J; bases not matched to a gene: 9. CDR3 region: CASSPRTGEGTEAFF. CDR3 sequence (DNA): TGTGCCAGCTCGCCCCGGACAGGGGAGGGCACTGAAGCTTTCTTT.

The V gene is TRBV6-4, the J gene TRBJ1-1; 7 bases match TRBD1. CDR1 and CDR2 (germline): MRHNA, SNTAGT. V was pared by 7 bases and J by 10 bases, with 6 bases of the junction left unmatched. The CDR3 length is 11 residues. The CDR3 is CASTSGGRAFF. The CDR3 coding sequence is TGTGCCAGCACTTCAGGGGGGCGAGCTTTCTTT.

CDR3 residues: CASSVASGALYGYTF. CDR3 coding DNA: TGTGCCAGCAGCGTAGCTAGTGGGGCCCTCTATGGCTACACCTTC. The V and J genes are TRBV9 and TRBJ1-2; D is perhaps TRBD1 (5 bases). From germline, CDR1 is SGDLS and CDR2 YYNGEE. V lost 0 bases and J lost 4, with 13 bases in between. CDR3 size: 15 residues.

This clone was seen only once. The chain is built from TRBV5-1 and TRBJ1-4; D might be TRBD1 (6 bases). The V and J ends lost 4 bases and 9 bases respectively, with 16 bases between them. CDR3 length: 14 residues. CDR1 and CDR2 (germline): SGHRS, YFSETQ. CDR3 in DNA: TGCGCCAGCAGCAGCACGCCGGGACACCAAAAACTGTTTTTT. Amino acid sequence: CASSSTPGHQKLFF.

This clone was recorded only once. V gene TRBV11-2 combines with J gene TRBJ2-3, with 9 bases lining up with TRBD1. CDR1 is SGHAT and CDR2 is FQNNGV in the germline V gene. This CDR3 region has 16 residues. Trimming took 2 bases from V and 3 from J; bases not matched to a gene: 6. The CDR3 loop reads CASSLRGQGLTDTQYF. CDR3 nucleotide sequence: TGTGCCAGCAGCTTACGGGGACAGGGTTTAACAGATACGCAGTATTTT. Full variable domain (remainder filled in from reference TRBV11-2 and TRBJ2-3): EAGVAQSPRYKIIEKRQSVAFWCNPISGHATLYWYQQILGQGPKLLIQFQNNGVVDDSQLPKDRFSAERLKGVDSTLKIQPAKLEDSAVYLCASSLRGQGLTDTQYFGPGTRLTVL.

The chain employs TRBV29-1 and TRBJ2-7, with 7 bases that match TRBD1. Per germline, CDR1 SQVTM and CDR2 ANQGSEA. There are 11 residues in the CDR3. Unmatched junction bases numbered 4, after V lost 7 bases and J lost 4 bases. This CDR3 reads CSGATGYEQYF. CDR3 in DNA: TGCAGCGGGGCGACAGGGTACGAGCAGTACTTC.